The following is a T cell receptor (beta chain) sequence with its context. The data were obtained in a study of cytomegalovirus exposure and HLA in healthy donors. Germline CDR1 KGHSH, CDR2 LQKENI. This CDR3 contains 15 residues. Trimming took off 2 bases at V and 5 bases at J, with 12 bases between the two ends. The PCR had 60 Vbeta and 13 Jbeta primers. The repertoire was sequenced with immunoSEQ multiplex PCR; TCRdb's copy has only in-frame clones and lacks some. The sample contains under 200,000 clones, around 84% of which appear only once. This receptor was identified in a young woman in good health and CMV-seronegative. The specimen was PBMCs. This chain joins TRBV18 and TRBJ1-4, with D possibly being TRBD1 (5 bases). The CDR3 DNA reads TGTGCCAGCTCACCAAACGGGGGGTCGAATGAAAAACTGTTTTTT. It codes for CASSPNGGSNEKLFF.